The 20 T cell receptor beta chains below were found in one sample sequenced in a study of tumour-infiltrating T cells in Burkitt lymphoma. Method: immunoSEQ multiplex PCR; TCRdb's copy keeps in-frame clones and lacks some. The sample shows roughly 630 clones, roughly 95% of them seen only once. The sequenced material came from tumor tissue. The source is a human donor with Burkitt lymphoma.

The genes are TRBV7-2 and TRBJ1-2; unclear D gene. V was shortened by 0 bases and J by 0 bases, with 11 bases between the two germline ends. The germline CDR1 and CDR2 sequences are SGHTA and FQGNSA. The CDR3 contains 16 residues. As DNA, the CDR3 is TGTGCCAGCAGCTTAGCGTCCGGTACGGCTAACTATGGCTACACCTTC. Translating gives CASSLASGTANYGYTF.

The gene calls are TRBV19 and TRBJ2-5, with 14 bases aligning to TRBD2. V was clipped by 5 bases and J by 7 bases; unmatched bases: 9. CDR1 is LNHDA, CDR2 SQIVND, per germline (reference sequence). The CDR3 is 16 residues long. CDR3 coding DNA: TGTGCCAGTAGTCACAGACTAGCGGGAGGGCCGGGGACCCAGTACTTC. Translating it yields CASSHRLAGGPGTQYF.

V and J are TRBV28 and TRBJ1-1; D remains ambiguous. The CDR3 runs to 11 residues. With 5 bases removed from V and 7 bases from J, the gap between germline ends came to 8 bases. Germline V gene lookup returns CDR1 MDHEN and CDR2 SYDVKM. The CDR3 region is CASSRVYEAFF. The CDR3, as DNA: TGTGCCAGCAGTCGGGTGTATGAAGCTTTCTTT.

The genes are TRBV27 and TRBJ1-5; TRBD1 agrees at 8 bases. V lost 1 base, J lost 7 bases, and 6 bases stayed unmatched. Germline lookup yields CDR1 MNHEY and CDR2 SMNVEV (reference sequence). CDR3 length: 15 amino acids. DNA of the CDR3: TGTGCCAGCAGTTTATTTGGACAGGGTGGACAGCCCCAGCATTTT. This sequence encodes CASSLFGQGGQPQHF.

The chain uses TRBV27 and TRBJ1-3; 8 bases agree with TRBD1. This CDR3 region has 15 residues. Germline V gene data show CDR1 as MNHEY and CDR2 as SMNVEV (reference sequence). The junction had 5 bases not matched to a gene; V was cut back by 5 bases and J by 2 bases. The CDR3 nucleotides are TGTGCCAGCAGTCTCGGACAGGGAGCTGGAAACACCATATATTTT. This sequence encodes CASSLGQGAGNTIYF.

V and J are TRBV7-3 and TRBJ1-1; D ambiguous. Germline V lookup: CDR1 SGHTA, CDR2 FQGTGA. This CDR3 has 15 amino acids. Trimming pared 2 bases from V and 2 bases from J, leaving 12 bases between. The CDR3 protein is CASSLDGWSNTEAFF. CDR3 in DNA: TGTGCCAGCAGCTTAGACGGGTGGAGCAACACTGAAGCTTTCTTT.

The rearrangement uses TRBV29-1 and TRBJ1-2; 8 bases align to TRBD1. After removal of 5 bases from V and 0 bases from J, the junction contained 2 bases not matched to a gene. Looked up from germline, CDR1 is SQVTM and CDR2 is ANQGSEA. The CDR3 totals 13 residues. The CDR3 here is CSVTGGSNYGYTF. CDR3 bases: TGCAGCGTTACAGGGGGTTCTAACTATGGCTACACCTTC.

This clone was picked up one time. The chain uses TRBV30 and TRBJ1-4; unclear D gene. Germline CDR1 reads GTSNPN; CDR2 reads SVGIG (reference sequence). Trimming shortened V by 3 bases and J by 11 bases, and 13 bases separated the two germline ends. The length of the CDR3 is 12 residues. DNA of the CDR3: TGTGCCTGGAGCCCGGGCCCGAGGAAACTGTTTTTT. Residues: CAWSPGPRKLFF.

This rearrangement joins TRBV10-3 to TRBJ2-3, with 8 bases matching TRBD2. V shed 5 bases and J 5 bases; nucleotides not matched to a gene: 9. Germline V gene data show CDR1 as ENHRY and CDR2 as SYGVKD. The CDR3 has 15 amino acids. The CDR3 spells CAISTGTREVDTQYF. In DNA, the CDR3 is TGTGCCATCAGTACCGGGACTAGAGAAGTAGATACGCAGTATTTT.

The gene calls are TRBV30 and TRBJ2-7; D unclear. CDR3 length: 11 amino acids. Germline V gene data show CDR1 as GTSNPN and CDR2 as SVGIG (reference sequence). The ends were cut back, 5 bases at V and 3 bases at J, with 8 bases in the middle. CDR3 in DNA: TGTGCCTGGGTCGTAGGCTACGAGCAGTACTTC. Its protein is CAWVVGYEQYF.

The chain has TRBV5-1 and TRBJ1-6, with 9 bases aligning to TRBD1. Germline V gene sequence: CDR1 SGHRS, CDR2 YFSETQ. The CDR3 is 13 residues long. V shed 7 bases and J 7 bases; nucleotides not matched to a gene: 3. The CDR3: CASGQGPNSPLHF. Here the CDR3 DNA reads TGCGCCAGCGGACAGGGGCCCAATTCACCCCTCCACTTT.

The V call is TRBV4-1, the J call TRBJ2-7, with 7 bases aligning to TRBD1. The ends lost 0 bases at V and 5 bases at J; junction bases unmatched: 4. CDR3 length equals 14 residues. Germline V gives CDR1 MGHRA, CDR2 YSYEKL. This CDR3 reads CASSQDTGANEQYF. CDR3 nucleotides: TGCGCCAGCAGCCAAGATACAGGGGCAAACGAGCAGTACTTC.

DNA for the CDR3: TGTGCCAGTACCAAGGGTCTCGAGCAGTACTTC. Its protein product is CASTKGLEQYF. The chain has TRBV19 and TRBJ2-7; the D is unclear. The CDR3 loop spans 11 amino acids. CDR1 and CDR2 from the germline V gene are LNHDA and SQIVND (reference sequence). V lost 7 bases and J 6 bases, leaving 10 bases between the germline ends.

The CDR3 protein is CATRLGTGYTF. The CDR3 DNA is TGTGCCACCCGCTTGGGGACGGGCTACACCTTC. The chain uses TRBV5-4 and TRBJ1-2; D may be TRBD1 (5 bases). Germline V gene data show CDR1 as SGHNT and CDR2 as YYREEE (reference sequence). The V end lost 9 bases, the J end lost 8 bases, and 14 bases lay between the germline ends. The CDR3 extends over 11 amino acids.

The V call is TRBV19, the J call TRBJ2-1, with D possibly called TRBD1 or TRBD2 (5 bases each). The germline V and J ends were trimmed by 3 bases and 9 bases, with 6 bases remaining between them. This CDR3 spans 11 amino acids. CDR1 is LNHDA and CDR2 is SQIVND in the germline V gene (reference sequence). CDR3 sequence reads: CASSMGTEQFF. Written as DNA, the CDR3 is TGTGCCAGTAGTATGGGGACTGAGCAGTTCTTC. Full variable domain (remainder filled in from reference TRBV19 and TRBJ2-1): DGGITQSPKYLFRKEGQNVTLSCEQNLNHDAMYWYRQDPGQGLRLIYYSQIVNDFQKGDIAEGYSVSREKKESFPLTVTSAQKNPTAFYLCASSMGTEQFFGPGTRLTVL.

The table lists this clone with a count of one. V and J are TRBV7-2 and TRBJ1-5; 10 nucleotides align to TRBD1. The CDR3 runs to 15 residues. V was clipped by 3 bases and J by 5 bases; unmatched bases: 4. Germline V gene lookup returns CDR1 SGHTA and CDR2 FQGNSA. The CDR3 spells CASSLWTGGDQPQHF. CDR3 nucleotides: TGTGCCAGCAGCTTGTGGACAGGGGGAGATCAGCCCCAGCATTTT. The full variable domain, completed using reference TRBV7-2 and TRBJ1-5, is GAGVSQSPSNKVTEKGKDVELRCDPISGHTALYWYRQSLGQGLEFLIYFQGNSAPDKSGLPSDRFSAERTGGSVSTLTIQRTQQEDSAVYLCASSLWTGGDQPQHFGDGTRLSIL.

The V and J genes are TRBV7-2 and TRBJ2-3; unclear D gene. Trimming took 3 bases from V and 6 from J, leaving 13 bases between them. The V gene's germline CDR1 is SGHTA and CDR2 FQGNSA. The CDR3 has 14 amino acids. The CDR3 sequence is CASSLDRVADTQYF. CDR3 nucleotide sequence: TGTGCCAGCAGCTTGGACCGGGTCGCGGATACGCAGTATTTT.

CDR3 sequence reads: CSVVEGTTPYEQYF. The CDR3 DNA reads TGCAGCGTTGTAGAGGGGACCACCCCCTACGAGCAGTACTTC. The gene calls are TRBV29-1 and TRBJ2-7, with D tentatively TRBD1 or TRBD2 (5 bases each). Looked up from germline, CDR1 is SQVTM and CDR2 is ANQGSEA. V lost 4 bases and J lost 2, with 15 bases in between. The CDR3 is 14 residues long.

Only one count was recorded for this clone. V and J are TRBV9 and TRBJ1-2; 10 bases map to TRBD1. The CDR3 extends over 17 amino acids. The trim removed 0 bases at V and 6 bases at J, leaving 11 bases unmatched. The germline CDR1 and CDR2 sequences are SGDLS and YYNGEE. The CDR3 nucleotides read TGTGCCAGCAGCGTAGCTGCGCAGGGACAGGGGAAGGATGGCTACACCTTC. This gives the protein CASSVAAQGQGKDGYTF.

This clone was seen only once. This chain uses TRBV6-5 with TRBJ1-1; D gene ambiguous. The germline V and J ends were trimmed by 0 bases and 10 bases, with 15 bases remaining between them. Germline CDR1 is MNHEY and CDR2 is SVGAGI. The CDR3 loop spans 14 amino acids. CDR3 coding DNA: TGTGCCAGCAGTTACTCAGGCCCTTTTACTACAGCTTTCTTT. It is translated as CASSYSGPFTTAFF.